This TCR beta chain stems from a study of beta chain features in type 1 diabetes. CDR1 and CDR2 from the germline V gene are SGHRS and YFSETQ. CDR3 size: 13 residues. J was trimmed by 5 bases and V by 2 bases; bases with no gene match: 0. Every isolated RNA sample was fully reverse transcribed, so sequencing captured expressed TCRB transcripts. TCRdb's copy holds only in-frame clones and misses some; the assay was immunoSEQ multiplex PCR. The sample has roughly 170,000 clones, about 13% seen once; the top ten hold approximately 0.64%. The receptor was derived from a woman aged 18-35 years in good health. Sequencing was carried out using central memory CD4+ T cells from blood. This chain uses TRBV5-1 with TRBJ1-5; 8 nucleotides align to TRBD1. For the CDR3, the DNA is TGCGCCAGCAGCTTACAGGGGGATCAGCCCCAGCATTTT. It is translated as CASSLQGDQPQHF.